One sample yielded the 12 T cell receptor beta chains listed below, sequenced in a study of T cells in women clearing cervical HPV infection. The data were produced by immunoSEQ multiplex PCR, yet TCRdb's version contains in-frame clones alone and is incomplete. Its table records more than 20,000 clones. Specimen: blood buffy coat. Source of these receptors: a woman between 18 and 70 years old with a cervical HPV16 infection that either progressed to CIN3+ or cleared (not recorded which).

As concerns this clone: The CDR3 end falls 3 residues outside the read, so it is completed with the germline J gene. The gene calls are TRBV9 and TRBJ2-5, with 8 nucleotides matching TRBD2. Germline lookup yields CDR1 SGDLS and CDR2 YYNGEE. V shed 2 bases, J shed 6 bases, and the junction held 9 bases outside the gene matches. There are 15 residues in the CDR3. CDR3 sequence reads: CASSVTSGSSKTQYF. CDR3 DNA, as far as it was read: TGTGCCAGCAGCGTTACAAGCGGGAGCTCGAAGACC.

About this clone itself: The read terminates 3 residues before the CDR3 end, so the remaining end is supplied by the germline J gene. The J gene is TRBJ1-1, the V gene TRBV19; D gene unclear. The V gene's germline CDR1 is LNHDA and CDR2 SQIVND (reference sequence). The CDR3 runs 14 residues. CDR3 residues: CASSITDGNNEAFF. Incomplete CDR3 DNA: TGTGCCAGTAGTATCACAGACGGCAACAATGAG.

About this clone: Sequence at one end of the junction differs from germline and may be a read error. The read finishes 3 residues shy of the CDR3 end, and the germline J gene is used to complete it. The rearrangement uses TRBV4-2 and TRBJ2-7; TRBD1 aligns across 10 bases. The CDR3 loop spans 16 amino acids. The germline gives CDR1 LGHNA, CDR2 YNFKEQ. The CDR3 DNA, read in part, is TGCGCCAGCAGCCAGGATCGGCGGGACAGGGGCGACGAG. This encodes CASSQDRRDRGDE. The complete CDR3 reads CASSQDRRDRGDEQYF.

Comment on this clone: From the germline J gene comes the end of the CDR3, since the read stops 3 residues before it. The rearrangement uses TRBV20-1 and TRBJ1-1; D remains unclear. Germline assignment: CDR1 DFQATT and CDR2 SNEGSKA (reference sequence). With 7 bases removed from V and 3 bases from J, the gap between germline ends came to 9 bases. This CDR3 is built from 11 residues. The CDR3 protein is CSVPGYTEAFF. CDR3 DNA, as far as it was read: TGCAGTGTTCCGGGGTACACTGAA.

On this clone itself: The CDR3 end falls 3 residues outside the read, so it is completed with the germline J gene. This chain links TRBV7-9 with TRBJ2-3; 9 positions agree with TRBD1. The germline CDR1 and CDR2 sequences are SEHNR and FQNEAQ (reference sequence). This CDR3 is 14 amino acids long. Germline trimming cut 7 bases from V and 4 bases from J; bases unmatched to any gene: 6. CDR3 residues: CASTSGTGSDTQYF. CDR3 bases read: TGTGCCAGCACCTCCGGGACAGGGTCAGATACG.

About this clone: The read ends 3 residues before the CDR3 terminus; that terminus is restored from the germline J gene. This chain links TRBV5-4 with TRBJ2-5, with TRBD1 identical over 9 bases. V was pared by 2 bases and J by 0 bases, with 2 bases of the junction left unmatched. The CDR3 runs to 15 residues. In germline, CDR1 is SGHNT, CDR2 YYREEE (reference sequence). The CDR3 region is CASSLGQGNQETQYF. The CDR3 DNA, read in part, is TGTGCCAGCAGCTTAGGACAGGGGAACCAAGAGACC.

In regard to this clone: The junction departs from germline at one end; a sequencing error may be responsible. Sequencing ends 3 residues short of the CDR3 end; the germline J gene provides the rest. The rearrangement joins TRBV4-2 to TRBJ2-3, with 9 bases that match TRBD1. CDR1 and CDR2 (germline): LGHNA, YNFKEQ. The CDR3 is 14 amino acids. The CDR3: CASSPGTGKETQYF. The sequenced part of the CDR3 DNA is TGCGCCAGCAGTCCCGGGACAGGGAAAGAGACG.

Remarks on this clone: The CDR3 end falls 3 residues outside the read, so it is completed with the germline J gene. V usage is TRBV29-1 and J usage is TRBJ2-1, with 9 bases matching TRBD1. The germline CDR1 and CDR2 sequences are SQVTM and ANQGSEA. The J segment lost 6 bases and the V segment lost 4 bases, leaving 7 bases of the junction unmatched. The CDR3 runs 14 residues. CDR3 loop: CSVGGTGIFNEQFF. CDR3 DNA, as far as it was read: TGCAGCGTTGGGGGGACAGGGATCTTCAATGAG.

Comments on this clone: The read is 3 residues too short to cover the CDR3 end, so that end is filled in from the germline J gene. The chain uses TRBV5-5 and TRBJ2-2; D call uncertain. Trimming removed 0 bases from V and 1 base from J, with 7 bases in between. This CDR3 contains 15 residues. CDR1 is SGHKS, CDR2 YYEKEE, per germline (reference sequence). The CDR3 bases that were read are TGTGCCAGCAGCTTGGGCGGAAAGAACACCGGGGAG. This codes for CASSLGGKNTGE. The whole CDR3 region reads CASSLGGKNTGELFF.

About this clone: The sequence runs out 3 residues before the end of the CDR3; the remainder is reconstructed from the germline J gene. The rearrangement links TRBV5-1 to TRBJ1-4; D possibly corresponds to TRBD1 (5 bases). The CDR3 length is 16 residues. The germline V gene encodes CDR1 SGHRS and CDR2 YFSETQ. CDR3 DNA, as far as it was read: TGCGCCAGCAGCTTGGCCGAGGTCAGGGTGAATTCACCA. It is translated as CASSLAEVRVNSP. The whole CDR3 is CASSLAEVRVNSPLFF.

CDR3 loop: CASSLTRGLTDTQYF. The CDR3 DNA, read in part, is TGTGCCAGCAGCTTGACTCGCGGGCTCACAGATACG. The rearrangement links TRBV5-6 to TRBJ2-3, with a possible D match to TRBD2 (5 bases). The CDR3 end falls 3 residues outside the read, so it is completed with the germline J gene. Per the germline V gene, CDR1 is SGHDT and CDR2 is YYEEEE. This CDR3 region has 15 residues. The germline V and J ends were trimmed by 1 base and 2 bases, with 11 bases remaining between them.

In the case of this clone: The read is 3 residues too short to cover the CDR3 end, so that end is filled in from the germline J gene. The genes are TRBV7-2 and TRBJ2-5; D might be TRBD2 (6 bases). The germline V gene encodes CDR1 SGHTA and CDR2 FQGNSA. The CDR3 has 15 residues. V was clipped by 6 bases and J by 1 base, with 15 bases between them. CDR3 in amino acids: CASREGPFPQETQYF. CDR3 DNA, as far as it was read: TGTGCCAGCAGGGAGGGGCCTTTCCCCCAAGAGACC.